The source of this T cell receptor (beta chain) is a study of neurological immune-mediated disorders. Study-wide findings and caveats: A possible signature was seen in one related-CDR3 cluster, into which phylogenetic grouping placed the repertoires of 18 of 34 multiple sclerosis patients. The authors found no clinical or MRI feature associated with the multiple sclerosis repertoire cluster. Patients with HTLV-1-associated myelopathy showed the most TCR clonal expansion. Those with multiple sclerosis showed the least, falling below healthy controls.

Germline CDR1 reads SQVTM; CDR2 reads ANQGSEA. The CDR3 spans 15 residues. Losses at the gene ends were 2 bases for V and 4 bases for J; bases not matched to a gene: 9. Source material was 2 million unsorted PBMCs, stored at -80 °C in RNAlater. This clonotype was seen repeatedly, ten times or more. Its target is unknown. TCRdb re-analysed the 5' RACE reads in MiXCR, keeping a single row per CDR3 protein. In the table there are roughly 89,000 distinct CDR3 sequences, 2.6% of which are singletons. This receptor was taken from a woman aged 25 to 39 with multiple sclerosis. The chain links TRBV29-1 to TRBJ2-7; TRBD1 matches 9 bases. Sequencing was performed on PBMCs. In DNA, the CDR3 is TGCAGCGTTGAAACAGAGACAGGGGGGGAGTACGAGCAGTACTTC. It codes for CSVETETGGEYEQYF.